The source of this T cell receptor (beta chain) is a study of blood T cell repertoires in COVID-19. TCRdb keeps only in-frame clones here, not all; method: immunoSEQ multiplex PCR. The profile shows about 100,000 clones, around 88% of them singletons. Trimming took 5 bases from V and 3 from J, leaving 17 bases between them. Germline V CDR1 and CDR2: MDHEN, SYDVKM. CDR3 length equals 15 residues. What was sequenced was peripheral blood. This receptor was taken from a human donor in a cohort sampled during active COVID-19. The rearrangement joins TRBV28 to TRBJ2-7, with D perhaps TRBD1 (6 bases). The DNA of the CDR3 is TGTGCCAGCAGTAGTCCACAGGGTTCTGACTACGAGCAGTACTTC. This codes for CASSSPQGSDYEQYF.